Below are 26 T cell receptor beta chains sequenced from a single sample in a study of cytomegalovirus exposure and HLA in healthy donors. The PCR was carried out with 60 Vbeta primers and 13 Jbeta primers. Using immunoSEQ multiplex PCR, the repertoire was profiled, and TCRdb retains in-frame clones only, with some absent. Among 250,000 to 350,000 clones, 75% to 90% were seen once, and the ten largest hold approximately 4.3%. The sequenced material came from PBMCs. The origin of the receptors is a man between 40 and 49 years old in good health and CMV-seropositive.

The DNA of the CDR3 is TGTGCCAGTAGTATAGATCATTTCTTTCAGGGGCACGGCTACACCTTC. Its protein is CASSIDHFFQGHGYTF. The J gene is TRBJ1-2, the V gene TRBV19, with a weak D call TRBD1 (6 bases). V was clipped by 0 bases and J by 8 bases, with 19 bases between them. Germline V gene data show CDR1 as LNHDA and CDR2 as SQIVND (reference sequence). The CDR3 covers 16 residues.

The CDR3 loop is CASSFWQGRTGELFF. The CDR3 bases are TGTGCCAGCAGCTTTTGGCAGGGTCGGACCGGGGAGCTGTTTTTT. The J gene is TRBJ2-2, the V gene TRBV5-4, with D possibly matching TRBD1 (5 bases). Germline V gene lookup returns CDR1 SGHNT and CDR2 YYREEE (reference sequence). Trimming pared 2 bases from V and 5 bases from J, leaving 13 bases between. This CDR3 is built from 15 residues.

This sequence joins TRBV28 and TRBJ2-1; no firm D call. CDR1 is MDHEN and CDR2 is SYDVKM in the germline V gene. V was cut by 2 bases and J by 6 bases, with 8 bases left in between. CDR3 length: 13 residues. CDR3 coding DNA: TGTGCCAGCAGTTTACAGGAACCCAATGAGCAGTTCTTC. Its translation is CASSLQEPNEQFF.

The chain carries TRBV19 and TRBJ2-2, with a weak D call TRBD2 (5 bases). The CDR3 is made up of 13 amino acids. CDR1 LNHDA and CDR2 SQIVND come from the germline V gene (reference sequence). V gave up 3 bases and J gave up 7 bases, with 9 bases separating them. Here the CDR3 DNA reads TGTGCCAGTAGTATCCGGGAAATCGGGGAGCTGTTTTTT. This gives the protein CASSIREIGELFF.

The chain recombines TRBV6-5 with TRBJ2-5; 9 positions match TRBD1. The J call may not be correct, given that the DNA end is closer to TRBJ2-7. The CDR3 runs to 15 residues. Germline V gives CDR1 MNHEY, CDR2 SVGAGI. Here the CDR3 reads CASSRGTGYSYEQYF. The CDR3 nucleotides are TGTGCCAGCAGTCGCGGGACAGGGTACTCCTACGAGCAGTACTTC.

V and J are TRBV27 and TRBJ1-4; 7 nucleotides line up with TRBD1. The CDR3 spans 14 residues. After removal of 4 bases from V and 5 bases from J, the junction contained 4 bases not matched to a gene. Per the germline V gene, CDR1 is MNHEY and CDR2 is SMNVEV (reference sequence). The CDR3 here is CASSSGTANEKLFF. In DNA, the CDR3 is TGTGCCAGCAGTTCCGGGACAGCAAATGAAAAACTGTTTTTT.

The V gene is TRBV11-2, the J gene TRBJ1-1; D remains ambiguous. Germline CDR1 reads SGHAT; CDR2 reads FQNNGV. There are 12 residues in the CDR3. Trimming stripped 1 base from V and 4 bases from J, with 4 bases between. CDR3 in DNA: TGTGCCAGCAGCTTAGTAGCCACTGAAGCTTTCTTT. This translates into CASSLVATEAFF. Looking up the rest from reference TRBV11-2 and TRBJ1-1 gives the full variable domain: EAGVAQSPRYKIIEKRQSVAFWCNPISGHATLYWYQQILGQGPKLLIQFQNNGVVDDSQLPKDRFSAERLKGVDSTLKIQPAKLEDSAVYLCASSLVATEAFFGQGTRLTVV.

CDR3 sequence: CASSPGTSGPYEQYF. CDR3 in DNA: TGTGCCAGCAGCCCGGGGACTAGCGGACCCTACGAGCAGTACTTC. The chain uses TRBV5-4 and TRBJ2-7, with 11 bases that match TRBD2. Germline CDR1 SGHNT, CDR2 YYREEE (reference sequence). V dropped 4 bases and J dropped 2; count of bases not matched to a gene: 5. The CDR3 length is 15 residues.

The rearrangement links TRBV5-1 to TRBJ2-5, with 15 bases that match TRBD2. Germline CDR1 reads SGHRS; CDR2 reads YFSETQ. This CDR3 has 21 residues. With V trimmed by 0 bases and J by 2 bases, 14 bases remained unmatched. The CDR3 is CASSLGQRGGLAGGNQETQYF. The DNA for the CDR3 is TGCGCCAGCAGCTTGGGCCAGCGGGGTGGACTAGCGGGAGGGAATCAAGAGACCCAGTACTTC.

V and J are TRBV11-3 and TRBJ2-7, with D perhaps TRBD1 (6 bases). Trimming removed 5 bases from V and 1 base from J, with 12 bases in between. The CDR3 is 14 residues long. In germline, CDR1 is SGHNT, CDR2 YENEEA. The CDR3 region has the DNA TGTGCCAGCAGCCCAGAAGGGGGTTCCTACGAGCAGTACTTC. This gives the protein CASSPEGGSYEQYF. The complete variable domain, with remaining parts taken from reference TRBV11-3 and TRBJ2-7, reads EAGVVQSPRYKIIEKKQPVAFWCNPISGHNTLYWYLQNLGQGPELLIRYENEEAVDDSQLPKDRFSAERLKGVDSTLKIQPAELGDSAVYLCASSPEGGSYEQYFGPGTRLTVT.

The gene calls are TRBV7-9 and TRBJ1-3, with a weak D call TRBD1 (5 bases). The CDR3 loop spans 14 amino acids. Germline CDR1 and CDR2: SEHNR and FQNEAQ (reference sequence). The V and J ends lost 5 bases and 0 bases respectively, with 8 bases between them. CDR3 coding DNA: TGTGCCAGCAGCCAGACAGTCTCTGGAAACACCATATATTTT. It encodes CASSQTVSGNTIYF.

The CDR3 region is CASSYSWGSQETQYF. As DNA, the CDR3 is TGTGCCAGCAGTTACTCGTGGGGCAGTCAAGAGACCCAGTACTTC. V and J are TRBV6-6 and TRBJ2-5; possibly TRBD1 for D (5 bases). The CDR3 spans 15 residues. V lost 0 bases to trimming and J lost 2 bases, with 10 bases between them. CDR1 MNHNY and CDR2 SVGAGI come from the germline V gene (reference sequence).

V and J are TRBV28 and TRBJ2-1; 9 bases match TRBD2. With 6 bases clipped from V and 6 bases from J, the junction kept 6 bases outside the gene matches. Germline loops: CDR1 MDHEN, CDR2 SYDVKM. This CDR3 has 14 amino acids. DNA for the CDR3: TGTGCCAGCAGAACTAGCGGGCTCTCCAATGAGCAGTTCTTC. It yields the protein CASRTSGLSNEQFF.

The chain carries TRBV10-3 and TRBJ2-7, with 7 bases fitting TRBD2. Germline CDR1 and CDR2: ENHRY and SYGVKD. This CDR3 is 17 amino acids long. V shed 8 bases and J 7 bases; nucleotides not matched to a gene: 23. CDR3 nucleotide sequence: TGTGCCATCCGCGTGGGGCGGGTAGCGGGCAGTACGGGAGAGCAGTACTTC. The encoded protein is CAIRVGRVAGSTGEQYF.

V usage is TRBV30 and J usage is TRBJ2-3; weak D call: TRBD1 (5 bases). Trimming stripped 2 bases from V and 4 bases from J, with 16 bases between. The V gene's germline CDR1 is GTSNPN and CDR2 SVGIG (reference sequence). This CDR3 has 15 residues. CDR3 loop: CAWSLMAGFPDTQYF. CDR3 DNA sequence: TGTGCCTGGAGTCTGATGGCAGGGTTCCCAGATACGCAGTATTTT.

This chain links TRBV27 with TRBJ2-2, with no clear D. Deletions cut 3 bases from V and 5 bases from J, with 13 bases between. The germline V gene encodes CDR1 MNHEY and CDR2 SMNVEV (reference sequence). This CDR3 is 15 amino acids long. The CDR3 region has the DNA TGTGCCAGCAGTTTGAGGTACATCCAAACCGGGGAGCTGTTTTTT. This sequence encodes CASSLRYIQTGELFF.

This clone was detected a few times. The rearrangement uses TRBV6-6 and TRBJ1-4; perhaps TRBD1 as D (6 bases). This CDR3 has 15 amino acids. V was cut by 2 bases and J by 3 bases, with 10 bases left in between. Germline V gives CDR1 MNHNY, CDR2 SVGAGI (reference sequence). The CDR3: CASSYGQGPNEKLFF. CDR3 bases: TGTGCCAGCAGTTACGGTCAGGGGCCTAATGAAAAACTGTTTTTT.

This sequence joins TRBV7-9 and TRBJ1-4; the D gene is possibly TRBD1 (5 bases). Trimming left V 2 bases short and J 3 bases short, with 13 bases between. CDR1 is SEHNR and CDR2 is FQNEAQ in the germline V gene (reference sequence). This CDR3 is 16 amino acids long. The CDR3 DNA follows: TGTGCCAGCAGCTTATCGGCAGGGCGACCTAATGAAAAACTGTTTTTT. The encoded protein is CASSLSAGRPNEKLFF.

This sequence joins TRBV5-1 and TRBJ2-4; D perhaps matches TRBD2 (6 bases). This CDR3 has 14 residues. CDR1 is SGHRS and CDR2 is YFSETQ in the germline V gene. V lost 4 bases and J lost 6, with 14 bases in between. The CDR3 spells CASSQGLFSNIQYF. The CDR3 coding sequence is TGCGCCAGCAGCCAGGGACTGTTCTCAAACATTCAGTACTTC.

This chain links TRBV4-1 with TRBJ2-2; D call uncertain. The V end lost 3 bases, the J end lost 4 bases, and 12 bases lay between the germline ends. Germline assignment: CDR1 MGHRA and CDR2 YSYEKL. There are 15 residues in the CDR3. DNA of the CDR3: TGCGCCAGCAGCCATTCAGACTCCCTCACCGGGGAGCTGTTTTTT. It codes for CASSHSDSLTGELFF.

The chain uses TRBV6-1 and TRBJ2-1; weak D call: TRBD1 (5 bases). Germline loops: CDR1 MNHNS, CDR2 SASEGT. The CDR3 covers 11 residues. Trimming took 1 base from V and 13 from J, leaving 8 bases between them. As DNA, the CDR3 is TGTGCCAGCAGTGAAGGGACATCCCAGTTCTTC. As protein: CASSEGTSQFF.

V usage is TRBV28 and J usage is TRBJ1-5, with D maybe TRBD1 (6 bases). The germline V gene has CDR1 MDHEN and CDR2 SYDVKM. This CDR3 contains 14 residues. The germline V and J ends were trimmed by 3 bases and 9 bases, with 15 bases remaining between them. CDR3 nucleotides: TGTGCCAGCAGTTTTCCTGACAGGCCAGGGCCCCAGCATTTT. As protein: CASSFPDRPGPQHF.

V is TRBV2 and J is TRBJ2-1; weak D call: TRBD1 (7 bases). Germline V gives CDR1 SNHLY, CDR2 FYNNEI. The CDR3 is 16 residues long. V was trimmed by 3 bases and J by 3 bases, leaving 15 bases between them. Here the CDR3 DNA reads TGTGCCAGCAGTGATTCGGGCGGGACAGACTACAATGAGCAGTTCTTC. This codes for CASSDSGGTDYNEQFF.

The chain couples TRBV7-2 to TRBJ2-7, with TRBD2 identical over 10 bases. The CDR3 length is 14 residues. V was clipped by 8 bases and J by 5 bases; unmatched bases: 9. Germline assignment: CDR1 SGHTA and CDR2 FQGNSA. Written as DNA, the CDR3 is TGTGCCAGCGGGCTAGCGGGAGTATTCAACGAGCAGTACTTC. Protein sequence: CASGLAGVFNEQYF.

V and J are TRBV29-1 and TRBJ2-5, with D uncertain. The germline gives CDR1 SQVTM, CDR2 ANQGSEA. The CDR3 sequence is 12 residues long. The V end was cut by 4 bases, the J end by 3 bases, with 9 bases between. The CDR3 protein is CSVAGQEETQYF. CDR3 coding DNA: TGCAGCGTTGCCGGTCAGGAAGAGACCCAGTACTTC.

The V call is TRBV7-9, the J call TRBJ2-7, with TRBD1 matching 10 bases. Trimming removed 4 bases from V and 3 bases from J; junction bases left unmatched: 6. This CDR3 is 15 amino acids long. The germline V gene encodes CDR1 SEHNR and CDR2 FQNEAQ (reference sequence). For the CDR3, the DNA is TGTGCCAGCAGCTCCTCCGGGACAGGGGTCTACGAGCAGTACTTC. Translated: CASSSSGTGVYEQYF.